The rows below give T cell receptor beta chains drawn from one sample of a study of blood T cell repertoires in COVID-19. Repertoires were generated with immunoSEQ multiplex PCR, while TCRdb's copy carries only in-frame clones and drops some. The sample has approximately 220,000 clones, around nine tenths seen once. Sequencing was carried out using peripheral blood. These receptors were obtained from a man in his 60s with acute or convalescent COVID-19. Each CDR3 is given with its conserved first and last residue. Fields, in order: V gene, D gene, J gene, clone size, CDR3 DNA, CDR3 protein. D genes are given only for firm matches. Only some rows state a clone size, as once, few, many or a class for expanded clones.

V gene: TRBV6-4
D gene: TRBD1
J gene: TRBJ1-6
clone size: once
CDR3 DNA: TGTGCCAGCAGTGAAGAGGGGGCGCATAATTCACCCCTCCACTTT
CDR3 protein: CASSEEGAHNSPLHF

V gene: TRBV6-5
D gene: NA
J gene: TRBJ1-2
clone size: NA
CDR3 DNA: TGTGCCAGCAGCTCTACAGGGAGTAGCTATGGCTACACCTTC
CDR3 protein: CASSSTGSSYGYTF

V gene: TRBV5-1
D gene: NA
J gene: TRBJ1-1
clone size: NA
CDR3 DNA: TGCGCCAGCAGCCCGGTCCTTCGGGTGAACACTGAAGCTTTCTTT
CDR3 protein: CASSPVLRVNTEAFF

V gene: TRBV25-1
D gene: NA
J gene: TRBJ2-1
clone size: once
CDR3 DNA: TGTGCCAGCAGTACCGCCCCCCCGGGGGAGCAGTTCTTC
CDR3 protein: CASSTAPPGEQFF

V gene: TRBV3-1/TRBV3-2
D gene: TRBD1
J gene: TRBJ2-5
clone size: NA
CDR3 DNA: TGTGCCAGCAGTGCACAGGGGGAGACCCAGTACTTC
CDR3 protein: CASSAQGETQYF

V gene: TRBV5-1
D gene: TRBD1
J gene: TRBJ1-3
clone size: NA
CDR3 DNA: TGCGCCAGCAGCCTAGGGGGCGCCTATGGAAACACCATATATTTT
CDR3 protein: CASSLGGAYGNTIYF

V gene: TRBV28
D gene: TRBD1
J gene: TRBJ1-2
clone size: NA
CDR3 DNA: TGTGCCAGCAGTCCACCGGGACAGGCGGGTAACCATGGCTACACCTTC
CDR3 protein: CASSPPGQAGNHGYTF

V gene: TRBV7-2
D gene: TRBD1
J gene: TRBJ1-1
clone size: NA
CDR3 DNA: TGTGCCAGCAGCTTATGGGCAGGGGGCGTGACTGAAGCTTTCTTT
CDR3 protein: CASSLWAGGVTEAFF

V gene: TRBV6-2/TRBV6-3
D gene: NA
J gene: TRBJ2-2
clone size: NA
CDR3 DNA: TGTGCCAGCAGTTACGGTCAGGTGGGGAACACCGGGGAGCTGTTTTTT
CDR3 protein: CASSYGQVGNTGELFF

V gene: TRBV25-1
D gene: NA
J gene: TRBJ1-1
clone size: NA
CDR3 DNA: TGTGCCAGCAGTGGTGGAAGCAGGGTAAACACTGAAGCTTTCTTT
CDR3 protein: CASSGGSRVNTEAFF

V gene: TRBV28
D gene: TRBD1
J gene: TRBJ2-5
clone size: NA
CDR3 DNA: TGTGCCAGCAGCAGGGACAGGGTGGTTGAGACCCAGTACTTC
CDR3 protein: CASSRDRVVETQYF

V gene: TRBV12-2
D gene: NA
J gene: TRBJ1-2
clone size: NA
CDR3 DNA: TGTGCAAGTCGCTTAGACCCGGACAGGGACTATGGCTACACCTTC
CDR3 protein: CASRLDPDRDYGYTF

V gene: TRBV24-1
D gene: TRBD1
J gene: TRBJ2-5
clone size: NA
CDR3 DNA: TGTGCCACCAGCCCGGGACAGGGGGCATCCGAGACCCAGTACTTC
CDR3 protein: CATSPGQGASETQYF

V gene: TRBV5-1
D gene: NA
J gene: TRBJ2-3
clone size: once
CDR3 DNA: TGCGCCAGCAGCTTGGTGGGGGCAAGCACAGATACGCAGTATTTT
CDR3 protein: CASSLVGASTDTQYF

V gene: TRBV28
D gene: TRBD1
J gene: TRBJ1-4
clone size: NA
CDR3 DNA: TGTGCCAGCAGTAGGACAGGGGGCAGGAATGAAAAACTGTTTTTT
CDR3 protein: CASSRTGGRNEKLFF

V gene: TRBV4-1
D gene: TRBD1
J gene: TRBJ1-6
clone size: NA
CDR3 DNA: TGCGCCAGCAGCCCAGCCGGGACAGGGAATTCACCCCTCCACTTT
CDR3 protein: CASSPAGTGNSPLHF

V gene: TRBV10-3
D gene: TRBD1
J gene: TRBJ1-5
clone size: NA
CDR3 DNA: TGTGCCATCAGTGAGGCAGGGGGGAATCAGCCCCAGCATTTT
CDR3 protein: CAISEAGGNQPQHF

V gene: TRBV3-1/TRBV3-2
D gene: TRBD1
J gene: TRBJ1-4
clone size: NA
CDR3 DNA: TGTGCCAGCAGCCCTCTTAGGGTATTCGGGACAGGGCCTGAAAAACTGTTTTTT
CDR3 protein: CASSPLRVFGTGPEKLFF

V gene: TRBV18
D gene: TRBD1
J gene: TRBJ1-4
clone size: NA
CDR3 DNA: TGTGCCAGCTCAACCAGACAGGGGGCGCCCAATGAAAAACTGTTTTTT
CDR3 protein: CASSTRQGAPNEKLFF

V gene: TRBV7-2
D gene: NA
J gene: TRBJ1-2
clone size: NA
CDR3 DNA: TGTGCCAGCAGCTTAGAAGCAGTGAGGGGCTACACCTTC
CDR3 protein: CASSLEAVRGYTF

V gene: TRBV5-4
D gene: NA
J gene: TRBJ1-6
clone size: NA
CDR3 DNA: NA
CDR3 protein: CASSSTLGGNSPLHF

V gene: TRBV18
D gene: TRBD1
J gene: TRBJ1-5
clone size: NA
CDR3 DNA: TGTGCCAGCTCCACAGGGGCCGGTAGCAATCAGCCCCAGCATTTT
CDR3 protein: CASSTGAGSNQPQHF

V gene: TRBV9
D gene: TRBD1
J gene: TRBJ1-5
clone size: NA
CDR3 DNA: TGTGCCAGCAGCGTAGGGACAGGGGACAATCAGCCCCAGCATTTT
CDR3 protein: CASSVGTGDNQPQHF

V gene: TRBV9
D gene: NA
J gene: TRBJ1-6
clone size: NA
CDR3 DNA: TGTGCCAGCAGCCCGAGGACAGATTTCCCCTATAATTCACCCCTCCACTTT
CDR3 protein: CASSPRTDFPYNSPLHF

V gene: TRBV20-1
D gene: TRBD2
J gene: TRBJ2-1
clone size: NA
CDR3 DNA: TGCAGTGCTAGTCTCCCGCGGGGGGGCCGCAATGAGCAGTTCTTC
CDR3 protein: CSASLPRGGRNEQFF